The 3 T cell receptor beta chains reported below all come from one sample, sequenced in a study of blood T cell repertoires in COVID-19. The table came from immunoSEQ multiplex PCR; TCRdb's copy has only in-frame clones and leaves some out. The repertoire holds roughly 100,000 clones, with about 91% as singletons. Sequenced sample: peripheral blood. The receptor source for this set is a man aged 18 to 35 with acute or convalescent COVID-19.

The rearrangement links TRBV20-1 to TRBJ2-3; TRBD2 matches 11 bases. Germline V gene sequence: CDR1 DFQATT, CDR2 SNEGSKA (reference sequence). The CDR3 is 18 amino acids. Trimming took 3 bases from V and 4 from J; bases not matched to a gene: 15. For the CDR3, the DNA is TGCAGTGCTAGTTCCGGGACTAGCGGAACGGTCCGACCAGATACGCAGTATTTT. Amino acid sequence: CSASSGTSGTVRPDTQYF.

V is TRBV7-6 and J is TRBJ2-2; TRBD1 matches 8 bases. The CDR3 length is 18 residues. The V and J ends lost 5 bases and 2 bases, in that order; junction bases with no gene match: 13. Germline-derived CDR1 and CDR2 are SGHVS and FNYEAQ. The CDR3 DNA reads TGTGCCAGCAGCCACGAGCTTCGGACAGGGTCCAACACCGGGGAGCTGTTTTTT. Encoded protein: CASSHELRTGSNTGELFF.

The genes are TRBV18 and TRBJ1-3; 7 nucleotides align to TRBD1. The CDR3 covers 16 residues. CDR1 and CDR2 from the germline V gene are KGHSH and LQKENI. The V and J ends lost 5 bases and 0 bases, in that order; junction bases with no gene match: 7. Here the CDR3 reads CASSSTGAHSGNTIYF. The CDR3 DNA follows: TGTGCCAGCTCATCCACAGGGGCCCACTCTGGAAACACCATATATTTT.